This entry features one TCR beta chain sequence. V trimming: 7 bases; J trimming: 3 bases; junction bases outside the gene matches: 6. The CDR3 has 15 amino acids. CDR1 is SNHLY, CDR2 FYNNEI, per germline. Reverse transcription of all isolated RNA meant that expressed TCRB transcripts were sequenced. Libraries were prepared by immunoSEQ multiplex PCR; TCRdb keeps only in-frame clonotypes and omits some of them. In the table there are approximately 90,000 clones, 30% to 40% of which are singletons. This entry is derived from a study of beta chain features in type 1 diabetes. The genes are TRBV2 and TRBJ2-7, with TRBD2 identical over 13 bases. The sequencing input was stem cell memory CD4+ T cells from blood. The source is a woman younger than 35 in good health. The CDR3 nucleotides are TGTGCCAGCACCCTGGGGACTAGCGGGAACTACGAGCAGTACTTC. Protein product: CASTLGTSGNYEQYF. The whole variable domain, remainder taken from reference TRBV2 and TRBJ2-7, is EPEVTQTPSHQVTQMGQEVILRCVPISNHLYFYWYRQILGQKVEFLVSFYNNEISEKSEIFDDQFSVERPDGSNFTLKIRSTKLEDSAMYFCASTLGTSGNYEQYFGPGTRLTVT.